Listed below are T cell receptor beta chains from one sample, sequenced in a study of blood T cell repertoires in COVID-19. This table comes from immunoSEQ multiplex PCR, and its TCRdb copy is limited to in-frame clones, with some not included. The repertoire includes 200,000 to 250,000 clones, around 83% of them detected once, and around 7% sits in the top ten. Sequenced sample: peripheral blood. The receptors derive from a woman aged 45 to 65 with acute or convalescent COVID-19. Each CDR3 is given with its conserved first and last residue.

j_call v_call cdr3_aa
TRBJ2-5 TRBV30 CAWSRDRQETQYF
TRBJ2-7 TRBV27 CASSLSYSSLSYEQYF
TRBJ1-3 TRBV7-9 CASSRGQASGNTIYF
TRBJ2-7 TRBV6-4 CASSGPTGLLTYEQYF
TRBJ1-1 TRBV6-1 CASSEGRGRTEAFF
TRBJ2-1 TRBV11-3 CASSLRSNEQFF
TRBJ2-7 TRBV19 CATENRGGTKQYF
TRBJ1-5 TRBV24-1 CATSDSWGHNSNQPQHF
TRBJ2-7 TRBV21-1 CASSKRPSGVYEQYF
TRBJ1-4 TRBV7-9 CASSHSESKLFF
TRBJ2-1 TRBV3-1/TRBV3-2 CASSQLAGGHSYNEQFF
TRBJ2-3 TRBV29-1 CSVEGELAGPTDTQYF
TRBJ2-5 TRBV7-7 CASSLGGSSTETQYF
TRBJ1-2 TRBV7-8 CASSRRLDPGGYTF
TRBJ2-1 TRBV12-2 CASRPPGQGSSGRARSYNEQFF
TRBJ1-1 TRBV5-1 CASSLRETSEAFF
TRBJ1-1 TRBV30 CAWSVQRRTEAFF
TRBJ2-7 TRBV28 CASRPTSGRDEQYF
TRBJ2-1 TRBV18 CASSPDTYNEQFF
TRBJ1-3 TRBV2 CAGREEGVGNTIYF
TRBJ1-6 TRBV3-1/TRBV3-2 CASSPAQGTPLHF